This entry lists 28 T cell receptor beta chains sequenced from one sample in a study of CD8 T cells in Susac syndrome. An input of about 0.5 to 1 ug of RNA was subjected to reverse transcription using random hexamers. MiXCR, applied by TCRdb to the immunoSEQ multiplex PCR reads, yields one record per CDR3 protein. The sample includes about 140,000 distinct CDR3 sequences, approximately 95% seen only once; the top ten take 0.11%. The sample consisted of CD4+ T cells from PBMCs. These TCRs come from a human donor with multiple sclerosis.

This rearrangement joins TRBV2 to TRBJ1-3; a possible D gene is TRBD1 (5 bases). Trimming stripped 7 bases from V and 1 base from J, with 11 bases between. Germline CDR1 SNHLY, CDR2 FYNNEI. This CDR3 region has 14 residues. The CDR3 spells CASIEAGSGNTIYF. The CDR3 DNA is TGTGCCAGCATAGAAGCAGGGTCTGGAAACACCATATATTTT.

V and J are TRBV3-1 and TRBJ1-2; D remains unclear. The CDR3 is 12 residues long. V was pared by 4 bases and J by 11 bases, with 14 bases between. CDR1 and CDR2 from the germline V gene are LGHDT and YNNKEL (reference sequence). CDR3 region: CASSPEGRGYTF. The CDR3 nucleotides read TGTGCCAGCAGCCCGGAAGGCCGAGGGTACACCTTC.

This chain joins TRBV27 and TRBJ2-2; 8 positions agree with TRBD1. V lost 6 bases, J lost 6 bases, and 3 bases stayed unmatched. Germline V lookup: CDR1 MNHEY, CDR2 SMNVEV (reference sequence). CDR3 length equals 13 residues. CDR3 DNA: TGTGCCAGCAGCACAGGGGGGCCCGGGGAGCTGTTTTTT. It translates to CASSTGGPGELFF.

This clonotype appeared once. The chain couples TRBV20-1 to TRBJ2-3; 13 positions agree with TRBD2. The CDR3 extends over 17 amino acids. V gave up 6 bases and J gave up 3 bases; unmatched junction bases: 12. Per germline, CDR1 DFQATT and CDR2 SNEGSKA (reference sequence). The CDR3 is CSATVLGTSGVTDTQYF. Here the CDR3 DNA reads TGCAGTGCGACCGTCCTTGGGACTAGCGGGGTAACAGATACGCAGTATTTT.

The gene calls are TRBV20-1 and TRBJ2-7, with TRBD1 matching 8 bases. The trim removed 3 bases at V and 5 bases at J, leaving 3 bases unmatched. Germline V gene sequence: CDR1 DFQATT, CDR2 SNEGSKA (reference sequence). The CDR3 consists of 12 residues. The CDR3 DNA is TGCAGTGCTAGGACAGGGGCCCACGAGCAGTACTTC. This translates into CSARTGAHEQYF.

The rearrangement links TRBV9 to TRBJ2-5; D is undetermined. Germline-derived CDR1 and CDR2 are SGDLS and YYNGEE. Trimming stripped 5 bases from V and 5 bases from J, with 19 bases between. The CDR3 runs to 15 residues. The CDR3 bases are TGTGCCAGCAGTGTTGGGTCGCAGCGCTTGGAGACCCAGTACTTC. It translates to CASSVGSQRLETQYF.

The chain joins TRBV15 to TRBJ1-5; D unresolved. There are 17 residues in the CDR3. Germline assignment: CDR1 LNHNV and CDR2 YYDKDF (reference sequence). The germline V and J ends were trimmed by 0 bases and 0 bases, with 12 bases remaining between them. The CDR3 loop reads CATSRDHPPDSNQPQHF. The CDR3 coding sequence is TGTGCCACCAGCAGAGATCATCCGCCAGATAGCAATCAGCCCCAGCATTTT.

The chain has TRBV12-3 or TRBV12-4 and TRBJ2-7; 8 positions match TRBD2. V was pared by 5 bases and J by 5 bases, with 14 bases of the junction left unmatched. The CDR3 has 16 amino acids. Here the CDR3 DNA reads TGTGCCAGCAGTCTATACCGGGGGGGCGATTCTCACGAGCAGTACTTC. It specifies CASSLYRGGDSHEQYF.

The chain is built from TRBV12-3 or TRBV12-4 and TRBJ2-3, with 14 nucleotides matching TRBD2. Trimming cost V 7 bases and J 2 bases; bases outside gene matches: 5. This CDR3 is built from 16 residues. For the CDR3, the DNA is TGTGCCAGCACCCGACTAGCGGGGGGGACCACAGATACGCAGTATTTT. Translating it yields CASTRLAGGTTDTQYF.

CDR3: CSVELADSYNEQFF. The DNA for the CDR3 is TGCAGCGTTGAACTAGCGGACTCCTACAATGAGCAGTTCTTC. The V and J genes are TRBV29-1 and TRBJ2-1; 7 bases map to TRBD2. This CDR3 region has 14 residues. V shed 2 bases and J 0 bases; nucleotides not matched to a gene: 1. In germline, CDR1 is SQVTM, CDR2 ANQGSEA.

The rearrangement joins TRBV29-1 to TRBJ2-1; D unclear. Trimming took off 8 bases at V and 6 bases at J, with 17 bases between the two ends. Germline loops: CDR1 SQVTM, CDR2 ANQGSEA. This CDR3 comprises 13 residues. The CDR3 coding sequence is TGCAGCTACGAGGCTAGTTTTGGCAATGAGCAGTTCTTC. Its protein product is CSYEASFGNEQFF.

The chain has TRBV7-2 and TRBJ1-2; TRBD1 matches at 9 bases. Germline V gene lookup returns CDR1 SGHTA and CDR2 FQGNSA. There are 19 residues in the CDR3. V shed 1 base and J 5 bases; nucleotides not matched to a gene: 17. The CDR3 here is CASSLGLRDREFRTYGYTF. As DNA, the CDR3 is TGTGCCAGCAGCTTAGGGCTCCGGGACAGGGAGTTCCGGACTTATGGCTACACCTTC.

This chain connects TRBV29-1 to TRBJ2-2; D is possibly TRBD1 (7 bases). Germline CDR1 reads SQVTM; CDR2 reads ANQGSEA. This CDR3 has 14 amino acids. The V gene lost 6 bases and the J gene lost 5 bases, with 16 bases spanning the gap. CDR3 DNA: TGCAGCGTACAGGGGCCGGGGGTAACCGGGGAGCTGTTTTTT. Its protein product is CSVQGPGVTGELFF.

This clonotype was detected only once. This sequence joins TRBV12-3 or TRBV12-4 and TRBJ1-5; D remains unclear. The CDR3 sequence is 14 residues long. V was cut by 2 bases and J by 2 bases, with 7 bases left in between. CDR3 bases: TGTGCCAGCAGTTTACAAGAAGGCAATCAGCCCCAGCATTTT. Amino acid sequence: CASSLQEGNQPQHF.

The J gene is TRBJ1-1, the V gene TRBV30, with a tentative D call TRBD1 (6 bases). Germline V gene lookup returns CDR1 GTSNPN and CDR2 SVGIG (reference sequence). The CDR3 sequence is 17 residues long. V was clipped by 3 bases and J by 5 bases, with 25 bases between them. The CDR3 reads CAWRGSGTHTMRTEAFF. As DNA, the CDR3 is TGTGCCTGGAGAGGCTCCGGGACACACACGATGAGGACTGAAGCTTTCTTT.

This rearrangement joins TRBV3-1 to TRBJ2-1, with D uncertain. CDR3 length: 13 amino acids. Germline CDR1 and CDR2: LGHDT and YNNKEL (reference sequence). The V gene lost 0 bases and the J gene lost 6 bases, with 6 bases spanning the gap. The CDR3 DNA follows: TGTGCCAGCAGCCAAGATCCGGTCAATGAGCAGTTCTTC. Translation gives CASSQDPVNEQFF.

This rearrangement joins TRBV20-1 to TRBJ2-3, with 14 bases fitting TRBD2. This CDR3 is built from 19 residues. From germline, CDR1 is DFQATT and CDR2 SNEGSKA (reference sequence). The J segment lost 0 bases and the V segment lost 5 bases, leaving 13 bases of the junction unmatched. The CDR3 protein is CSAPHTGTSGSPSTDTQYF. CDR3 bases: TGCAGTGCTCCACATACCGGGACTAGCGGGAGCCCGAGCACAGATACGCAGTATTTT.

The gene calls are TRBV7-3 and TRBJ2-5; 7 bases line up with TRBD2. The V gene's germline CDR1 is SGHTA and CDR2 FQGTGA. The ends lost 4 bases at V and 3 bases at J; junction bases unmatched: 8. This CDR3 region has 15 residues. The CDR3 nucleotides are TGTGCCAGCAGCTCGCAGGGACTACACGAAGAGACCCAGTACTTC. Translated, it gives CASSSQGLHEETQYF. The full variable domain, rest sourced from reference TRBV7-3 and TRBJ2-5, is GAGVSQTPSNKVTEKGKYVELRCDPISGHTALYWYRQSLGQGPEFLIYFQGTGAADDSGLPNDRFFAVRPEGSVSTLKIQRTERGDSAVYLCASSSQGLHEETQYFGPGTRLLVL.

The gene calls are TRBV6-5 and TRBJ2-2; D call uncertain. Germline CDR1 and CDR2: MNHEY and SVGAGI. The length of the CDR3 is 13 residues. Trimming stripped 7 bases from V and 4 bases from J, with 10 bases between. The CDR3 DNA follows: TGTGCCAGCACAGCGATACGCACCGGGGAGCTGTTTTTT. Its translation is CASTAIRTGELFF.

The genes are TRBV3-1 and TRBJ2-1; 7 nucleotides match TRBD2. The CDR3 sequence is 18 residues long. Per the germline V gene, CDR1 is LGHDT and CDR2 is YNNKEL (reference sequence). Trimming at V came to 0 bases and at J to 3 bases, leaving 11 bases not matched to a gene. The CDR3 protein is CASSQEGQREANYNEQFF. The DNA of the CDR3 is TGTGCCAGCAGCCAAGAGGGCCAACGGGAGGCTAACTACAATGAGCAGTTCTTC.

The V and J genes are TRBV7-6 and TRBJ2-3; TRBD1 might be the D (6 bases). In germline, CDR1 is SGHVS, CDR2 FNYEAQ. CDR3 length: 14 residues. Trimming left V 1 base short and J 6 bases short, with 11 bases between. CDR3 bases: TGTGCCAGCAGCTTAGGGCAGGGGCTTGATACGCAGTATTTT. Its protein product is CASSLGQGLDTQYF.

In this sample, this clonotype turned up once. The chain uses TRBV5-6 and TRBJ2-7, with 8 bases that match TRBD1. With V trimmed by 3 bases and J by 6 bases, 11 bases remained unmatched. The germline V gene has CDR1 SGHDT and CDR2 YYEEEE. The CDR3 extends over 15 amino acids. The CDR3 DNA sequence: TGTGCCAGCAGCTCAATCAGGGGGCGCAACTTCGAGCAGTACTTC. Its translation: CASSSIRGRNFEQYF.

This chain joins TRBV27 and TRBJ2-1; 9 bases match TRBD1. The CDR3 consists of 14 residues. The J segment lost 8 bases and the V segment lost 2 bases, leaving 4 bases of the junction unmatched. Germline CDR1 is MNHEY and CDR2 is SMNVEV (reference sequence). Here the CDR3 reads CASSLQQGAHEQFF. The DNA of the CDR3 is TGTGCCAGCAGTTTACAACAGGGGGCCCATGAGCAGTTCTTC.

This chain connects TRBV12-3 or TRBV12-4 to TRBJ1-2; no reliable D call. The CDR3 length is 14 residues. The ends were cut back, 7 bases at V and 2 bases at J, with 14 bases in the middle. The DNA of the CDR3 is TGTGCCAGCACCCTTCGAGAGGGCAACTATGGCTACACCTTC. Translated: CASTLREGNYGYTF.

The V call is TRBV6-5, the J call TRBJ2-1, with 9 bases lining up with TRBD2. The CDR3 is 15 residues long. Germline V gene lookup returns CDR1 MNHEY and CDR2 SVGAGI. V lost 7 bases to trimming and J lost 2 bases; unmatched junction nucleotides: 6. As DNA, the CDR3 is TGTGCCAGCAAGGCAACTAGCGGGCCCTACAATGAGCAGTTCTTC. It specifies CASKATSGPYNEQFF.

The chain links TRBV9 to TRBJ2-2; 9 bases are a match to TRBD2. After removal of 0 bases from V and 0 bases from J, the junction contained 0 bases not matched to a gene. The V gene's germline CDR1 is SGDLS and CDR2 YYNGEE. The CDR3 runs to 16 residues. CDR3 in DNA: TGTGCCAGCAGCGTAGCTAGCGGGGCGAACACCGGGGAGCTGTTTTTT. It translates to CASSVASGANTGELFF.

The J gene is TRBJ2-1, the V gene TRBV5-6; D remains unclear. V was clipped by 1 base and J by 4 bases, with 9 bases between them. The germline CDR1 and CDR2 sequences are SGHDT and YYEEEE. This CDR3 region has 14 residues. DNA for the CDR3: TGTGCCAGCAGCTTGTTGGACGGGTACAATGAGCAGTTCTTC. Encoded protein: CASSLLDGYNEQFF.

This chain joins TRBV3-1 and TRBJ1-5, with a weak D call TRBD1 (6 bases). CDR3 length: 15 amino acids. The ends were cut back, 0 bases at V and 3 bases at J, with 9 bases in the middle. CDR1 is LGHDT and CDR2 is YNNKEL in the germline V gene (reference sequence). CDR3: CASSQDGGANQPQHF. CDR3 sequence (DNA): TGTGCCAGCAGCCAAGATGGGGGGGCCAATCAGCCCCAGCATTTT.